Following are 30 T cell receptor beta chains from one sample sequenced in a study of shared clonotypes between healthy human individuals. The assay was immunoSEQ multiplex PCR, and TCRdb's table has in-frame clones only and misses some. Among about 1.1 million clones listed, 60% to 85% were seen once. The specimen was memory CD4+ T cells from PBMCs. Subset specified: CD45RA-negative fraction. Receptor source: a man between 18 and 29 years old in good health. Some clones in this sample may be carry-over from other donors' samples.

The rearrangement links TRBV18 to TRBJ1-4; D unresolved. V was shortened by 3 bases and J by 0 bases, with 11 bases between the two germline ends. Germline V CDR1 and CDR2: KGHSH, LQKENI. CDR3 length: 16 amino acids. CDR3 residues: CASSPFSPSTNEKLFF. Written as DNA, the CDR3 is TGTGCCAGCTCACCTTTTTCCCCATCAACTAATGAAAAACTGTTTTTT.

CDR3 sequence (DNA): TGTGCCAGCTCACCGCAAAGAGGGGGCGCGGACTATGGCTACACCTTC. Its protein is CASSPQRGGADYGYTF. The V gene is TRBV18, the J gene TRBJ1-2; 7 bases map to TRBD1. The V segment lost 3 bases and the J segment 3 bases; nucleotides outside the gene matches: 10. The CDR3 is 16 amino acids. Germline loops: CDR1 KGHSH, CDR2 LQKENI.

The V gene is TRBV12-5, the J gene TRBJ2-7; tentative D call: TRBD2 (5 bases). CDR1 and CDR2 (germline): LGHNT, FRNRAP. The CDR3 contains 16 residues. V lost 6 bases and J lost 6, with 24 bases in between. The CDR3 loop is CASGRSPSGVVFEQYF. The CDR3 DNA reads as TGTGCTAGTGGCCGAAGCCCCTCCGGGGTAGTCTTCGAGCAGTACTTC.

The rearrangement uses TRBV7-9 and TRBJ2-7, with 7 bases aligning to TRBD1. In germline, CDR1 is SEHNR, CDR2 FQNEAQ (reference sequence). After removal of 5 bases from V and 1 base from J, the junction contained 5 bases not matched to a gene. This CDR3 is built from 14 residues. This chain's CDR3 is CASSTRQGSYEQYF. CDR3 nucleotide sequence: TGTGCCAGCAGCACTCGACAGGGTTCCTACGAGCAGTACTTC. The full variable domain, rest sourced from reference TRBV7-9 and TRBJ2-7, is DTGVSQNPRHKITKRGQNVTFRCDPISEHNRLYWYRQTLGQGPEFLTYFQNEAQLEKSRLLSDRFSAERPKGSFSTLEIQRTEQGDSAMYLCASSTRQGSYEQYFGPGTRLTVT.

This chain connects TRBV28 to TRBJ2-1; the D is unclear. This CDR3 has 15 amino acids. Trimming cost V 5 bases and J 0 bases, with 11 bases left between them. The germline gives CDR1 MDHEN, CDR2 SYDVKM. CDR3: CASSTGSSSYNEQFF. CDR3 bases: TGTGCCAGCAGTACGGGTTCGAGCTCCTACAATGAGCAGTTCTTC.

Points on this clone: This could be a read error, since a much larger clone is one nucleotide away. The gene calls are TRBV5-4 and TRBJ2-7, with 7 bases fitting TRBD2. The CDR3 runs 17 residues. V trimming: 1 base; J trimming: 2 bases; junction bases outside the gene matches: 12. The germline gives CDR1 SGHNT, CDR2 YYREEE (reference sequence). This chain's CDR3 is CASSLSGVGGNPYEQYF. The CDR3 region has the DNA TGTGCCAGCAGCTTGAGTGGCGTCGGGGGGAACCCCTACGAGCAGTACTTC.

The chain recombines TRBV28 with TRBJ1-1; the D is unclear. Germline loops: CDR1 MDHEN, CDR2 SYDVKM. The CDR3 is made up of 12 amino acids. The V end was cut by 3 bases, the J end by 7 bases, with 9 bases between. The CDR3, as DNA: TGTGCCAGCAGTTTCCAGGCCCGTGAAGCTTTCTTT. This gives the protein CASSFQAREAFF.

The rearrangement joins TRBV5-4 to TRBJ2-1; TRBD2 aligns across 10 bases. Germline-derived CDR1 and CDR2 are SGHNT and YYREEE (reference sequence). The CDR3 has 14 amino acids. J was trimmed by 2 bases and V by 4 bases; bases with no gene match: 0. The CDR3 sequence is CASSGLAAYNEQFF. CDR3 nucleotides: TGTGCCAGCAGCGGACTAGCGGCCTACAATGAGCAGTTCTTC.

This clone came up a few times. The gene calls are TRBV6-5 and TRBJ2-5; D uncertain. Germline values: CDR1 MNHEY, CDR2 SVGAGI. There are 13 residues in the CDR3. V was shortened by 5 bases and J by 1 base, with 8 bases between the two germline ends. CDR3 sequence reads: CASSEQPQETQYF. CDR3 DNA: TGTGCCAGCAGTGAACAGCCCCAAGAGACCCAGTACTTC.

The chain employs TRBV19 and TRBJ2-2, with D possibly TRBD1 on 5 matching bases. This CDR3 region has 15 residues. Trimming left V 3 bases short and J 2 bases short, with 10 bases between. Germline CDR1 is LNHDA and CDR2 is SQIVND (reference sequence). The CDR3 loop is CASSIAGQNTGELFF. The DNA of the CDR3 is TGTGCCAGTAGTATCGCAGGACAAAACACCGGGGAGCTGTTTTTT.

The CDR3, as DNA: TGTGCCACCAGCAGAGATGGTCAGGGGGGTATAACCATATATTTT. This codes for CATSRDGQGGITIYF. V usage is TRBV15 and J usage is TRBJ1-3, with TRBD1 matching over 7 bases. CDR1 and CDR2 from the germline V gene are LNHNV and YYDKDF (reference sequence). The CDR3 has 15 amino acids. V lost 0 bases, J lost 10 bases, and 9 bases stayed unmatched. Supplemented by reference TRBV15 and TRBJ1-3, the full variable domain reads DAMVIQNPRYQVTQFGKPVTLSCSQTLNHNVMYWYQQKSSQAPKLLFHYYDKDFNNEADTPDNFQSRRPNTSFCFLDIRSPGLGDTAMYLCATSRDGQGGITIYFGEGSWLTVV.

Regarding this clone: This likely stems from a read error, as it lies one base from a far larger clone. The same CDR3 arises from other DNA sequences in this sample as well. This chain joins TRBV9 and TRBJ2-5; the D is unclear. V lost 0 bases and J lost 4, with 4 bases in between. CDR1 SGDLS and CDR2 YYNGEE come from the germline V gene. The CDR3 is 12 amino acids. CDR3 coding DNA: TGTGCCAGCAGCGTAGCGGGAGAGACCCAGTACTTC. Its protein is CASSVAGETQYF.

Points on this clone: Germline and junction disagree at one end, which may indicate a read error. Distinct nucleotide sequences in the sample also encode this CDR3. This sequence joins TRBV5-4 and TRBJ2-7, with D perhaps matching TRBD1 or TRBD2 (5 bases each). Germline-derived CDR1 and CDR2 are SGHNT and YYREEE (reference sequence). The CDR3 is made up of 12 amino acids. DNA of the CDR3: TGTGCCAGCAGTTTGGGGGCCTACGAGCAGTACTTC. This sequence encodes CASSLGAYEQYF. The entire variable domain, with the rest obtained from reference TRBV5-4 and TRBJ2-7, is as follows: ETGVTQSPTHLIKTRGQQVTLRCSSQSGHNTVSWYQQALGQGPQFIFQYYREEENGRGNFPPRFSGLQFPNYSSELNVNALELDDSALYLCASSLGAYEQYFGPGTRLTVT.

V is TRBV5-6 and J is TRBJ2-5; weak D call: TRBD2 (5 bases). Trimming took 3 bases from V and 7 from J, leaving 16 bases between them. This CDR3 spans 14 amino acids. Germline assignment: CDR1 SGHDT and CDR2 YYEEEE. This CDR3 is CASSSSERSGTQYF. CDR3 bases: TGTGCCAGCAGCTCCTCAGAGCGGTCCGGGACCCAGTACTTC.

The CDR3 coding sequence is TGCGCCAGCAGGGGGCTCACAGATACGCAGTATTTT. This gives the protein CASRGLTDTQYF. This rearrangement joins TRBV10-1 to TRBJ2-3; a weak D match, TRBD1 (5 bases). V dropped 6 bases and J dropped 2 bases, with 6 bases sitting between them. Germline V lookup: CDR1 WNHNN, CDR2 SYGVQD (reference sequence). The CDR3 is 12 residues long.

This chain connects TRBV7-9 to TRBJ1-1; 11 nucleotides match TRBD1. The CDR3 has 14 amino acids. The V gene end was trimmed by 4 bases and the J gene end by 6 bases; junction bases not matched to a gene: 4. Germline values: CDR1 SEHNR, CDR2 FQNEAQ (reference sequence). The CDR3 bases are TGTGCCAGCAGCTGGGACAGGGGGGGATCTGAAGCTTTCTTT. This sequence encodes CASSWDRGGSEAFF.

V is TRBV14 and J is TRBJ2-5; D is possibly TRBD2 (6 bases). The V gene's germline CDR1 is SGHDN and CDR2 FVKESK. This CDR3 has 13 residues. Trimming stripped 0 bases from V and 9 bases from J, with 11 bases between. The CDR3 loop is CASSQEEGTSQYF. For the CDR3, the DNA is TGTGCCAGCAGCCAAGAGGAGGGAACTTCCCAGTACTTC.

The V and J genes are TRBV28 and TRBJ1-2; D gene unclear. Deletions cut 8 bases from V and 4 bases from J, with 11 bases between. CDR1 is MDHEN and CDR2 is SYDVKM in the germline V gene. The CDR3 is 12 residues long. CDR3 sequence reads: CASGRRRYGYTF. CDR3 sequence (DNA): TGTGCCAGCGGGAGGCGGCGCTATGGCTACACCTTC.

The chain links TRBV6-5 to TRBJ2-7, with 7 positions matching TRBD1. There are 15 residues in the CDR3. Losses at the gene ends were 6 bases for V and 0 bases for J; bases not matched to a gene: 8. Germline CDR1 is MNHEY and CDR2 is SVGAGI. CDR3 sequence: CASSFDGTASYEQYF. The CDR3 DNA reads TGTGCCAGCAGCTTCGACGGGACAGCCTCCTACGAGCAGTACTTC.

This clone was counted many times. The chain employs TRBV10-2 and TRBJ1-1, with D hard to call. The V end was cut by 6 bases, the J end by 2 bases, with 7 bases between. This CDR3 has 12 residues. Looked up from germline, CDR1 is WSHSY and CDR2 is SAAADI. The CDR3 nucleotides are TGCGCCAGCAGAGTACACAACACTGAAGCTTTCTTT. This encodes CASRVHNTEAFF.

The chain links TRBV15 to TRBJ2-1, with 7 bases lining up with TRBD1. Per germline, CDR1 LNHNV and CDR2 YYDKDF (reference sequence). Trimming removed 2 bases from V and 0 bases from J; junction bases left unmatched: 7. This CDR3 is 17 amino acids long. Here the CDR3 reads CATSRPQTGSSYNEQFF. The CDR3 nucleotides read TGTGCCACCAGCAGACCACAGACAGGGAGCTCCTACAATGAGCAGTTCTTC.

The chain combines TRBV29-1 with TRBJ2-5; TRBD2 might be the D (6 bases). From germline, CDR1 is SQVTM and CDR2 ANQGSEA. Between the trimmed V and J ends, which lost 5 bases and 4 bases, there was a span of 11 bases. CDR3 length: 12 amino acids. The CDR3 loop reads CSVFGGAETQYF. The CDR3 DNA follows: TGCAGCGTTTTCGGGGGAGCAGAGACCCAGTACTTC.

The chain uses TRBV11-2 and TRBJ2-6, with D possibly matching TRBD1 (5 bases). Looked up from germline, CDR1 is SGHAT and CDR2 is FQNNGV. V was trimmed by 1 base and J by 4 bases, leaving 17 bases between them. The CDR3 sequence is 18 residues long. The CDR3 coding sequence is TGTGCCAGCAGCTTAGTCATCCCCAGGGCAAGAGGGGCCAACGTCCTGACTTTC. This encodes CASSLVIPRARGANVLTF.

This clone has only a few counts. The chain uses TRBV19 and TRBJ1-1; D is unclear. V lost 0 bases, J lost 0 bases, and 8 bases lay in between. The CDR3 runs 15 residues. Germline V gene lookup returns CDR1 LNHDA and CDR2 SQIVND (reference sequence). CDR3 region: CASSIDHAVNTEAFF. For the CDR3, the DNA is TGTGCCAGTAGTATAGATCACGCAGTGAACACTGAAGCTTTCTTT. The full variable domain, completed using reference TRBV19 and TRBJ1-1, is DGGITQSPKYLFRKEGQNVTLSCEQNLNHDAMYWYRQDPGQGLRLIYYSQIVNDFQKGDIAEGYSVSREKKESFPLTVTSAQKNPTAFYLCASSIDHAVNTEAFFGQGTRLTVV.

The V call is TRBV12-5, the J call TRBJ1-3, with D possibly TRBD1 on 5 matching bases. V was trimmed by 7 bases and J by 0 bases, leaving 13 bases between them. This CDR3 comprises 15 residues. Germline values: CDR1 LGHNT, CDR2 FRNRAP. CDR3 residues: CASAPSGGSGNTIYF. For the CDR3, the DNA is TGTGCTAGTGCCCCCAGCGGGGGCTCTGGAAACACCATATATTTT.

V and J are TRBV7-3 and TRBJ2-7; 8 bases map to TRBD2. Germline loops: CDR1 SGHTA, CDR2 FQGTGA. This CDR3 spans 15 amino acids. The V gene end was trimmed by 3 bases and the J gene end by 0 bases; junction bases not matched to a gene: 4. In DNA form, the CDR3 reads TGTGCCAGCAGCTTCCAAGCGGGGGACTCCTACGAGCAGTACTTC. Translated, it gives CASSFQAGDSYEQYF. Full variable domain (outside the CDR3, taken from reference TRBV7-3 and TRBJ2-7): GAGVSQTPSNKVTEKGKYVELRCDPISGHTALYWYRQSLGQGPEFLIYFQGTGAADDSGLPNDRFFAVRPEGSVSTLKIQRTERGDSAVYLCASSFQAGDSYEQYFGPGTRLTVT.

Worth noting for this clone: At the DNA level, this CDR3 is encoded by other sequences in the same sample as well. The gene calls are TRBV5-1 and TRBJ2-1; unclear D gene. The V end was cut by 0 bases, the J end by 2 bases, with 6 bases between. Looked up from germline, CDR1 is SGHRS and CDR2 is YFSETQ. The CDR3 has 14 amino acids. The CDR3 DNA reads as TGCGCCAGCAGCTTGGGCTCCCCCTACAATGAGCAGTTCTTC. It encodes CASSLGSPYNEQFF. Full variable domain (outside the CDR3, taken from reference TRBV5-1 and TRBJ2-1): KAGVTQTPRYLIKTRGQQVTLSCSPISGHRSVSWYQQTPGQGLQFLFEYFSETQRNKGNFPGRFSGRQFSNSRSEMNVSTLELGDSALYLCASSLGSPYNEQFFGPGTRLTVL.

The chain has TRBV7-2 and TRBJ2-7; 8 positions match TRBD2. The length of the CDR3 is 16 residues. Per the germline V gene, CDR1 is SGHTA and CDR2 is FQGNSA. V shed 2 bases, J shed 3 bases, and the junction held 9 bases outside the gene matches. The CDR3 DNA reads TGTGCCAGCAGCTTAAACCCGGGAGCGGGAGACTACGAGCAGTACTTC. Residues: CASSLNPGAGDYEQYF.

This chain links TRBV28 with TRBJ1-1; TRBD1 aligns across 8 bases. The CDR3 is 14 residues long. The V segment lost 8 bases and the J segment 0 bases; nucleotides outside the gene matches: 5. Germline V gene data show CDR1 as MDHEN and CDR2 as SYDVKM. CDR3 nucleotide sequence: TGTGCCAGCGCTGCAGGGGGCTTGAACACTGAAGCTTTCTTT. Translated: CASAAGGLNTEAFF.

This clone was counted only a few times. V usage is TRBV7-8 and J usage is TRBJ2-4, with D perhaps matching TRBD2 (5 bases). Germline lookup yields CDR1 SGHVS and CDR2 FQNEAQ. The V gene lost 0 bases and the J gene lost 6 bases, with 15 bases spanning the gap. This CDR3 has 16 residues. Here the CDR3 reads CASSLAGAGLVNIQYF. CDR3 sequence (DNA): TGTGCCAGCAGCTTAGCGGGAGCCGGGCTCGTAAACATTCAGTACTTC.